These 27 T cell receptor beta chains originate from one sample sequenced in a study of blood T cell repertoires in COVID-19. The protocol was immunoSEQ multiplex PCR, while the TCRdb copy is restricted to in-frame clones and leaves out a portion. The data show 120,000 or so clones, approximately 82% seen once. The sample comprised peripheral blood. The receptors shown here come from a man older than 75 with active or convalescent COVID-19.

The rearrangement joins TRBV30 to TRBJ1-1; D is unclear. The CDR3 covers 11 residues. Trimming took 4 bases from V and 5 from J, leaving 8 bases between them. Germline V gene sequence: CDR1 GTSNPN, CDR2 SVGIG (reference sequence). CDR3 nucleotides: TGTGCCTGGACCTATTTGACTGAAGCTTTCTTT. It specifies CAWTYLTEAFF.

The V call is TRBV5-6, the J call TRBJ2-3, with 9 nucleotides matching TRBD2. Germline V lookup: CDR1 SGHDT, CDR2 YYEEEE. The CDR3 runs to 16 residues. V was clipped by 3 bases and J by 6 bases; unmatched bases: 11. The CDR3 DNA reads as TGTGCCAGCAGCTCTCCCTACAGGACTAGCGACGATACGCAGTATTTT. Translation gives CASSSPYRTSDDTQYF.

This clone came up once. The chain couples TRBV11-2 to TRBJ2-7, with D hard to call. V was cut by 8 bases and J by 0 bases, with 11 bases left in between. In germline, CDR1 is SGHAT, CDR2 FQNNGV. The CDR3 contains 13 residues. The CDR3 is CASADLISYEQYF. CDR3 sequence (DNA): TGTGCCAGCGCGGATCTAATCTCCTACGAGCAGTACTTC.

The CDR3 nucleotides read TGTGCCAGCAGTGAAGCCTGGCGGGGGAGCACAGATACGCAGTATTTT. It yields the protein CASSEAWRGSTDTQYF. The V call is TRBV2, the J call TRBJ2-3, with TRBD2 matching over 7 bases. This CDR3 is built from 16 residues. Germline V gives CDR1 SNHLY, CDR2 FYNNEI. V trimming: 0 bases; J trimming: 0 bases; junction bases outside the gene matches: 3.

The chain has TRBV4-3 and TRBJ2-3; 10 bases are shared with TRBD2. CDR1 is LGHNA, CDR2 YSLEER, per germline. This CDR3 region has 20 residues. Trimming took 0 bases from V and 0 from J; bases not matched to a gene: 12. The CDR3 nucleotides read TGCGCCAGCAGCCAAGATCTGGCGAGTAGCGGGAGGCTTAGCACAGATACGCAGTATTTT. It is translated as CASSQDLASSGRLSTDTQYF.

V gene TRBV7-3 combines with J gene TRBJ2-5; no clear D gene. The V end lost 4 bases, the J end lost 4 bases, and 4 bases lay between the germline ends. The germline gives CDR1 SGHTA, CDR2 FQGTGA. This CDR3 has 11 amino acids. This CDR3 reads CASSSGETQYF. CDR3 in DNA: TGTGCCAGCAGCTCAGGAGAGACCCAGTACTTC.

The CDR3 nucleotides are TGTGCCAGCAGCTTAAGACCGGCAGGGCCAACTGAAGCTTTCTTT. Amino acids: CASSLRPAGPTEAFF. The chain couples TRBV7-9 to TRBJ1-1; D possibly corresponds to TRBD1 (5 bases). V lost 2 bases and J 5 bases, leaving 15 bases between the germline ends. In germline, CDR1 is SEHNR, CDR2 FQNEAQ (reference sequence). The CDR3 runs 15 residues.

The chain is built from TRBV4-1 and TRBJ2-2, with D perhaps TRBD2 (6 bases). CDR3 length: 17 amino acids. Trimming removed 0 bases from V and 4 bases from J, with 15 bases in between. Germline V gives CDR1 MGHRA, CDR2 YSYEKL. In nucleotides, the CDR3 is TGCGCCAGCAGCCAAGAGGGAGGCAGGACGGGCACCGGGGAGCTGTTTTTT. Translating it yields CASSQEGGRTGTGELFF.

The chain has TRBV3-1 (or the pseudogene TRBV3-2) and TRBJ2-5; 7 nucleotides align to TRBD1. Germline CDR1 LGHDT, CDR2 YNNKEL (reference sequence). This CDR3 is 12 amino acids long. With V trimmed by 6 bases and J by 5 bases, 3 bases remained unmatched. For the CDR3, the DNA is TGTGCCAGCAGAGGGGGCGGGGAGACCCAGTACTTC. Encoded protein: CASRGGGETQYF.

The chain employs TRBV6-2 or TRBV6-3 and TRBJ2-1, with no clear D. The germline V gene has CDR1 MNHEY and CDR2 SVGEGT. The CDR3 is 12 amino acids. V was pared by 6 bases and J by 6 bases, with 9 bases between. CDR3 region: CASSSISNEQFF. CDR3 nucleotides: TGTGCCAGCAGCTCCATTTCCAATGAGCAGTTCTTC.

CDR3 DNA: TGTGCCAGCAGCTACCTGGACAGGGGAGTTGACGGCGAGCAGTACTTC. Translated, it gives CASSYLDRGVDGEQYF. The chain is built from TRBV5-6 and TRBJ2-7; TRBD1 matches 9 bases. The CDR3 loop spans 16 amino acids. The germline V gene has CDR1 SGHDT and CDR2 YYEEEE. J was trimmed by 6 bases and V by 3 bases; bases with no gene match: 13.

The chain recombines TRBV11-1 with TRBJ1-2, with D tentatively TRBD1 (6 bases). V dropped 5 bases and J dropped 8 bases, with 15 bases sitting between them. The length of the CDR3 is 13 residues. CDR1 SGHAT and CDR2 FQDESV come from the germline V gene (reference sequence). CDR3 amino acids: CASSRTVLGGYTF. The CDR3, as DNA: TGTGCCAGCAGCCGGACAGTGCTCGGCGGCTACACCTTC.

The chain joins TRBV7-3 to TRBJ1-6; D might be TRBD1 (5 bases). The CDR3 totals 13 residues. V lost 5 bases and J lost 7, with 9 bases in between. Germline V gives CDR1 SGHTA, CDR2 FQGTGA. The CDR3 sequence: CASSLRQNSPLHF. CDR3 DNA sequence: TGTGCCAGCAGCCTGCGACAGAATTCACCCCTCCACTTT. The full variable domain, its missing parts supplied by reference TRBV7-3 and TRBJ1-6, is GAGVSQTPSNKVTEKGKYVELRCDPISGHTALYWYRQSLGQGPEFLIYFQGTGAADDSGLPNDRFFAVRPEGSVSTLKIQRTERGDSAVYLCASSLRQNSPLHFGNGTRLTVT.

This clone has more than one count but fewer than ten. The genes are TRBV6-5 and TRBJ2-3; no reliable D call. This CDR3 is built from 13 residues. Germline-derived CDR1 and CDR2 are MNHEY and SVGAGI. V was trimmed by 4 bases and J by 1 base, leaving 6 bases between them. The CDR3 reads CASSSPGTDTQYF. CDR3 bases: TGTGCCAGCAGTTCTCCGGGCACAGATACGCAGTATTTT.

This clone occurred a few times. The chain is built from TRBV30 and TRBJ1-1; a possible D gene is TRBD1 (5 bases). The length of the CDR3 is 13 residues. Germline CDR1 GTSNPN, CDR2 SVGIG (reference sequence). Trimming took off 4 bases at V and 0 bases at J, with 9 bases between the two ends. The CDR3 DNA reads TGTGCCTGGATGGGGGGATTGAACACTGAAGCTTTCTTT. Translation: CAWMGGLNTEAFF.

The rearrangement links TRBV6-1 to TRBJ1-4; 8 nucleotides agree with TRBD1. Germline-derived CDR1 and CDR2 are MNHNS and SASEGT. CDR3 length equals 16 residues. The V and J ends lost 1 base and 7 bases, in that order; junction bases with no gene match: 8. The CDR3, as DNA: TGTGCCAGCAGTGAAGGGGAGGACAGGGCTCTTGAAAAACTGTTTTTT. Protein sequence: CASSEGEDRALEKLFF.

This chain links TRBV20-1 with TRBJ2-3; no definite D call. The CDR3 is 12 residues long. V gave up 3 bases and J gave up 2 bases, with 6 bases separating them. CDR1 and CDR2 (germline): DFQATT, SNEGSKA (reference sequence). The CDR3 loop reads CSASIATDTQYF. CDR3 sequence (DNA): TGCAGTGCTAGTATAGCCACAGATACGCAGTATTTT.

V gene TRBV19 combines with J gene TRBJ1-5, with 9 bases aligning to TRBD1. The CDR3 is 15 residues long. CDR1 LNHDA and CDR2 SQIVND come from the germline V gene (reference sequence). The V segment lost 8 bases and the J segment 2 bases; nucleotides outside the gene matches: 7. In nucleotides, the CDR3 is TGTGCCAGTGGATGGGGACAGGGCGGCAATCAGCCCCAGCATTTT. It specifies CASGWGQGGNQPQHF. The full variable domain, rest sourced from reference TRBV19 and TRBJ1-5, is DGGITQSPKYLFRKEGQNVTLSCEQNLNHDAMYWYRQDPGQGLRLIYYSQIVNDFQKGDIAEGYSVSREKKESFPLTVTSAQKNPTAFYLCASGWGQGGNQPQHFGDGTRLSIL.

The chain joins TRBV2 to TRBJ1-5; D is perhaps TRBD1 (5 bases). The CDR3 sequence is 16 residues long. V was cut by 4 bases and J by 3 bases, with 16 bases left in between. CDR1 and CDR2 from the germline V gene are SNHLY and FYNNEI. The CDR3 region is CASSAAWGGNNQPQHF. The CDR3 bases are TGTGCCAGCAGTGCCGCCTGGGGGGGTAACAATCAGCCCCAGCATTTT.

The rearrangement joins TRBV29-1 to TRBJ1-3; D is perhaps TRBD1 (6 bases). V dropped 7 bases and J dropped 0 bases, with 13 bases sitting between them. The CDR3 covers 14 residues. CDR1 and CDR2 (germline): SQVTM, ANQGSEA. The DNA for the CDR3 is TGCAGCGCGAGGGGGACGTTCTCTGGAAACACCATATATTTT. Protein product: CSARGTFSGNTIYF.

The rearrangement links TRBV6-2 or TRBV6-3 to TRBJ2-3; a possible D gene is TRBD2 (6 bases). Germline assignment: CDR1 MNHEY and CDR2 SVGEGT. The CDR3 is 14 amino acids. The germline V and J ends were trimmed by 4 bases and 3 bases, with 11 bases remaining between them. The CDR3 region is CASSSRTITDTQYF. The DNA for the CDR3 is TGTGCCAGCAGTTCACGGACTATTACAGATACGCAGTATTTT.

V is TRBV10-3 and J is TRBJ2-3; TRBD1 matches at 10 bases. Germline CDR1 is ENHRY and CDR2 is SYGVKD. The CDR3 runs to 16 residues. V was clipped by 5 bases and J by 2 bases; unmatched bases: 7. CDR3 in DNA: TGTGCCATCAGTCCCGGGACAGGGGAAGTCACAGATACGCAGTATTTT. As protein: CAISPGTGEVTDTQYF.

V is TRBV7-3 and J is TRBJ1-6; 8 nucleotides agree with TRBD1. V lost 5 bases and J lost 9; bases outside the gene matches: 12. This CDR3 spans 16 amino acids. The germline V gene has CDR1 SGHTA and CDR2 FQGTGA. CDR3 sequence (DNA): TGTGCCAGCAGCCAGCAGGGGGCGGGTTCGAGTTCACCCCTCCACTTT. Its translation: CASSQQGAGSSSPLHF.

The rearrangement links TRBV3-1 (or the pseudogene TRBV3-2) to TRBJ2-1; tentative D call: TRBD2 (7 bases). Trimming stripped 1 base from V and 4 bases from J, with 14 bases between. Germline V lookup: CDR1 LGHDT, CDR2 YNNKEL (reference sequence). CDR3 length: 16 amino acids. DNA of the CDR3: TGTGCCAGCAGCCAAGTGGGGGGGGCATCGTACAATGAGCAGTTCTTC. Its protein product is CASSQVGGASYNEQFF.

The chain uses TRBV6-5 and TRBJ2-7; D is possibly TRBD1 (6 bases). The CDR3 has 15 residues. Trimming left V 0 bases short and J 1 base short, with 10 bases between. Germline lookup yields CDR1 MNHEY and CDR2 SVGAGI. CDR3 sequence: CASSYSTGPSYEQYF. Here the CDR3 DNA reads TGTGCCAGCAGTTACTCGACAGGTCCTTCCTACGAGCAGTACTTC.

The count of this clone is one. J is TRBJ2-2 and V is TRBV28; 10 nucleotides agree with TRBD2. CDR3 length: 16 residues. From germline, CDR1 is MDHEN and CDR2 SYDVKM. The V and J ends lost 2 bases and 4 bases, in that order; junction bases with no gene match: 4. The CDR3 region has the DNA TGTGCCAGCAGTTTACATAGCGGGGGGCCCACCGGGGAGCTGTTTTTT. As protein: CASSLHSGGPTGELFF.

This clone was observed a single time. The chain recombines TRBV3-1 (or the pseudogene TRBV3-2) with TRBJ1-6, with D unclear. Germline loops: CDR1 LGHDT, CDR2 YNNKEL (reference sequence). The V end was cut by 4 bases, the J end by 10 bases, with 14 bases between. CDR3 length: 14 residues. The CDR3 DNA sequence: TGTGCCAGCAGCCTAAATGAGGGTTACTCACCCCTCCACTTT. This codes for CASSLNEGYSPLHF.